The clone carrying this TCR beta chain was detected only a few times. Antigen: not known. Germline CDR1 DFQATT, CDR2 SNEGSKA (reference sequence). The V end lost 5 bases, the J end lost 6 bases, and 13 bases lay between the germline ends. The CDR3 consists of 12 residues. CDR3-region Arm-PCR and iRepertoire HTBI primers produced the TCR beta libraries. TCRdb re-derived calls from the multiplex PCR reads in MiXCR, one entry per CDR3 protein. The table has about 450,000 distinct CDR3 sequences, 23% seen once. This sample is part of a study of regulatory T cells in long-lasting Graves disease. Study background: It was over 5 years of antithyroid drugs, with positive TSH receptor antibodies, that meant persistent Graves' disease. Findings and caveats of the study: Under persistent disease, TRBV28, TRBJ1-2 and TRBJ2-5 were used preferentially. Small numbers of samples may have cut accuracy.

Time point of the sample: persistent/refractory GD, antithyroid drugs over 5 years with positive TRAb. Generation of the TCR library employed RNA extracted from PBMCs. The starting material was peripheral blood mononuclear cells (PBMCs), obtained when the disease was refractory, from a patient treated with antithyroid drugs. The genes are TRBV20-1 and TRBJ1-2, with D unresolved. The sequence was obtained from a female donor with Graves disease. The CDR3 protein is CSAEGDPNGYTF. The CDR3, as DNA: TGCAGTGCTGAAGGCGACCCGAATGGCTACACCTTC.